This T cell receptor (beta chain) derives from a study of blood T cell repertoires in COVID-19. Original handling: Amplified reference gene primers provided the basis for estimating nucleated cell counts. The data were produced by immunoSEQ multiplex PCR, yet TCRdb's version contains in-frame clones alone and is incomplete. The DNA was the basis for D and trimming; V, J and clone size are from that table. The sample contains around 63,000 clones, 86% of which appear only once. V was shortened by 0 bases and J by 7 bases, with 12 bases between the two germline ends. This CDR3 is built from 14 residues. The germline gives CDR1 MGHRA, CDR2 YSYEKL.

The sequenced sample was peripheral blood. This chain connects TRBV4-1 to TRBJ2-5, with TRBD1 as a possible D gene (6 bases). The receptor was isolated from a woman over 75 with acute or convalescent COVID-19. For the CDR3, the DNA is TGCGCCAGCAGCCAAGATCCAGCGACAGGGACCCAGTACTTC. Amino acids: CASSQDPATGTQYF.